The sample holds a few counts of the clone carrying this T cell receptor beta chain. Its antigen remains unidentified. This record comes from a study of identical twins. CDR1 is ENHRY and CDR2 is SYGVKD in the germline V gene. Losses at the gene ends were 11 bases for V and 3 bases for J; bases not matched to a gene: 10. This CDR3 comprises 13 residues. Study conclusions and caveats: Out-of-frame TCR alpha sharing observed in monozygotic twins exceeded model estimates.

TCRdb re-called the 5' RACE reads with MiXCR, one entry per CDR3 protein. Here the sample spans 510,000 or so distinct CDR3 sequences, about 15% being singletons. This sample also belongs to another study, concerning yellow fever vaccine responses in identical twins. That paper adds: Convergence reportedly seemed to mark part of the twins' vaccine T cell response, with personalization marking the rest.

The sample taken for sequencing was CD4+ T cells sorted from blood. The receptor comes from a woman aged 18-29 years in good health. The chain carries TRBV10-3 and TRBJ2-7; 7 bases map to TRBD1. CDR3 sequence reads: CAVSDRPYYEQYV. The CDR3 bases are TGTGCCGTCTCGGACAGGCCATACTACGAGCAGTACGTC.